This passage covers 5 T cell receptor beta chains from one sample sequenced in a study of CD8 T cells in ankylosing spondylitis. TCRdb called the 5' RACE reads again in MiXCR, with one record for every CDR3 protein. Of about 340,000 distinct CDR3 sequences listed, roughly 14% are singletons. Sequenced: blood, either unsorted or a sorted T cell fraction (not recorded which). Source of these receptors: a male donor with ankylosing spondylitis or in good health (not recorded which).

CDR3 protein: CASSLSTGYPLHF. As DNA, the CDR3 is TGTGCCAGCAGTTTATCGACGGGGTACCCCCTCCACTTT. V gene TRBV27 combines with J gene TRBJ1-6; no clear D gene. The CDR3 has 13 amino acids. Germline loops: CDR1 MNHEY, CDR2 SMNVEV (reference sequence). Trimming cost V 0 bases and J 13 bases, with 10 bases left between them.

This rearrangement joins TRBV20-1 to TRBJ2-7; possibly TRBD1 for D (6 bases). Germline V CDR1 and CDR2: DFQATT, SNEGSKA (reference sequence). V lost 4 bases and J lost 5, with 12 bases in between. The CDR3 consists of 12 residues. CDR3 in DNA: TGCAGTGCTAAACAGGGTTTGGACGAGCAGTACTTC. This codes for CSAKQGLDEQYF.

The chain couples TRBV12-5 to TRBJ2-3; D is unresolved. The V and J ends lost 9 bases and 1 base respectively, with 8 bases between them. The CDR3 runs to 12 residues. Looked up from germline, CDR1 is LGHNT and CDR2 is FRNRAP. As DNA, the CDR3 is TGTGCTAGCCGACTGCGCACAGATACGCAGTATTTT. It specifies CASRLRTDTQYF.

This clonotype was detected ten times or more. The V gene is TRBV5-6, the J gene TRBJ1-1, with D maybe TRBD1 (5 bases). This CDR3 is built from 15 residues. Germline V gene sequence: CDR1 SGHDT, CDR2 YYEEEE. Trimming removed 4 bases from V and 1 base from J, with 14 bases in between. The CDR3 nucleotides read TGTGCCAGCAGCCGGGAGCGGGGCCCGAACACTGAAGCTTTCTTT. Residues: CASSRERGPNTEAFF.

V and J are TRBV7-9 and TRBJ1-2; D gene ambiguous. V dropped 5 bases and J dropped 7 bases, with 17 bases sitting between them. Per germline, CDR1 SEHNR and CDR2 FQNEAQ (reference sequence). This CDR3 comprises 14 residues. The CDR3 spells CASSPGSRWGGYTF. The CDR3 region has the DNA TGTGCCAGCAGCCCCGGCTCGAGATGGGGTGGCTACACCTTC.